The rows below give T cell receptor beta chains drawn from one sample of a study of tumor and adjacent non-tumor tissue in lung cancer. TCRdb independently ran MiXCR on the multiplex PCR reads; one entry per CDR3 protein. The sample contains about 140,000 distinct CDR3 sequences, around two thirds of which appear only once. The sequenced sample consisted of lung tumor tissue. These TCRs come from a man in his 60s with small cell lung cancer. Both conserved end residues are part of each CDR3. A D gene is named only where the DNA matches it firmly. Clone size is not always given. Where it is, it says once, few, many or a class for expanded clones.

TRBJ2-1 TRBV11-3 NA NA TGTGCCAGCACCCCGGGACTGGCCCCTATCAATGAGCAGTTCTTC CASTPGLAPINEQFF
TRBJ1-2 TRBV12-3/TRBV12-4 TRBD1 NA TGTGCCAGCAGTCCTATGACAGGGGGCCACTATGTCTACACCTTC CASSPMTGGHYVYTF
TRBJ2-1 TRBV11-2 TRBD2 NA TGTGCCAGCACCTCGGAATCGCTAGCGGGGTACAATGAGCAGCTCTTC CASTSESLAGYNEQLF
TRBJ1-2 TRBV5-4 NA NA TGTGCCAGTAGCTTGGTCGACAACGCGAAACGGGGCTACACCTTC CASSLVDNAKRGYTF
TRBJ1-1 TRBV6-5 TRBD1 many TGTGCCAGCAGTATCCTGGGGCAGGGGGCGATCGCTGAAGCTTTCTTT CASSILGQGAIAEAFF
TRBJ1-2 TRBV6-1 NA NA TGTGCCAGCAGTGAAGACCTAGGAGGCCTTCCCTATGGCTACACCTTC CASSEDLGGLPYGYTF
TRBJ2-1 TRBV11-2 TRBD2 many TGTGCCAGCAGCTTCCTAGCGGGAGGGCCCGGTGAGCAGTTCTTC CASSFLAGGPGEQFF
TRBJ2-1 TRBV4-1 TRBD1 few TGCGCCAGCAGCCACCCAGGGGGGACAGGGGACAATGAGCAGTTCTTC CASSHPGGTGDNEQFF
TRBJ2-1 TRBV6-1 NA NA TGTGCCAGCAGTAGGGAATGGGGTAGCGCCCTACCCTACAATGAGCAGTTCTTC CASSREWGSALPYNEQFF
TRBJ2-7 TRBV5-1 TRBD1 NA TGCGCCAGCAAGTCAGGGGGCAACTCCTACGAGCAGTACTTC CASKSGGNSYEQYF
TRBJ1-2 TRBV29-1 NA once TGCAGCGTTATTAGGAGCTGGGTCTACTTC CSVIRSWVYF
TRBJ2-1 TRBV5-1 NA NA TGCGCCAGCAGCCCCGAGACCTACAACAATGAGCAGTTCTTC CASSPETYNNEQFF
TRBJ1-5 TRBV29-1 NA NA TGCAGCGGTATACCGGGACTAGCGGGAGGTACTGATACGCAGCATTTT CSGIPGLAGGTDTQHF
TRBJ2-2 TRBV6-5 NA many TGTGCCAGCAGTTACGTCTTTAACACCGGGGAGCTGTTTTTT CASSYVFNTGELFF
TRBJ2-3 TRBV11-1 TRBD2 NA TGTGCCAGTAGCTACGGGAGGTCCGGAAATACGCAGTATTTT CASSYGRSGNTQYF
TRBJ2-5 TRBV4-1 TRBD2 NA TGTGCCAGCAGCCAAGCGGGGGAAGGACTAAAGGAAGAGACCCACTACTTC CASSQAGEGLKEETHYF
TRBJ2-1 TRBV5-6 NA few TGTGCCAGCAGCTGGTGGACTCCAGGTATGGGCTACAATGAGCAGTTCTTC CASSWWTPGMGYNEQFF
TRBJ2-6 TRBV6-1 NA few TGTGCCAGCAGTGTCGGCGACTCTGGGGCCAACGTCCTGACTTTC CASSVGDSGANVLTF
TRBJ1-2 TRBV20-1 TRBD1 many TGCAGTGCTAGTGGGACAGGGGCATACTCTGGCTATGGCTACACCTTC CSASGTGAYSGYGYTF
TRBJ1-5 TRBV19 TRBD1 NA TGTGCCAGTAGCCCTGACAGGGCTTATAGCAATCAGCCCCAGCATTTT CASSPDRAYSNQPQHF
TRBJ2-1 TRBV11-2 TRBD1 NA TGTGCCAGCAGCCTAACAGGGGGCACCTGCAATGAGCAGTTCTTC CASSLTGGTCNEQFF
TRBJ2-6 TRBV11-2 NA once TGTGCCAGCAGCTCATCCGGGTCGAACTCTGGGGCCAACGTCCTGACTTTC CASSSSGSNSGANVLTF
TRBJ2-1 TRBV5-6 TRBD2 few TGTGCCAGCAGCCTTCGGCTAGCGGCCTACAATGAGCAGTTCTTC CASSLRLAAYNEQFF
TRBJ2-1 TRBV6-5 NA many TGTGCCAGCAGTTATTTTCTGGGGAATGAGCAGTTCTTC CASSYFLGNEQFF
TRBJ2-1 TRBV12-3/TRBV12-4 TRBD1 NA TGTGCCAGCAGTTCCCGGGACAGGGCCAACAATGAGGAGTTCTTC CASSSRDRANNEEFF
TRBJ2-7 TRBV4-1 NA NA TGCGCCAGCAGCCAGGAGCACAGAACCTACGAGCAGTACTTC CASSQEHRTYEQYF
TRBJ2-1 TRBV6-6 NA NA TGTGCCAGCAGTCACGTGCCTAGCGAGTCAAAGGGCAATGAGCAGTTCTTC CASSHVPSESKGNEQFF
TRBJ2-5 TRBV5-4 NA NA TGTGCCAGCAGCTTGGATCAGCAAGAGACCCAGTACTTC CASSLDQQETQYF
TRBJ2-4 TRBV18 TRBD1 NA TGTGCCAGCTCACCACAACAGGGGGCTCAAAACATTCAGTACTTC CASSPQQGAQNIQYF
TRBJ2-2 TRBV11-1 NA NA TGTGCCAGCTCCTGGAGATCGAACACCTGGGAGCTGTTTTTT CASSWRSNTWELFF
TRBJ1-4 TRBV20-1 NA few TGCAGTGCTAGGGAGGGCGCGGGGGAAAAACTGTTTTTT CSAREGAGEKLFF
TRBJ2-3 TRBV10-3 NA many TGTGCCATCAGTGAGCCCAGCACAGATACGCAGTATTTT CAISEPSTDTQYF
TRBJ2-5 TRBV11-2 NA NA TGTGCCACCAGCTCCGCGAGCAATAGGTTCGGGACCCAGTACTTC CATSSASNRFGTQYF
TRBJ2-4 TRBV29-1 TRBD2 many TGCAGCGTTGATGGTAGCGGGAGCAACATTCAGTACTTC CSVDGSGSNIQYF
TRBJ1-1 TRBV20-1 NA many TGCAGTGCTAGAGGGGACATGAACACTGAAGCTTTCTTT CSARGDMNTEAFF
TRBJ2-5 TRBV30 TRBD2 once TGTGCCCTTGGACTAGCAGGGGAGACCCAGTACTTC CALGLAGETQYF
TRBJ2-2 TRBV6-1 NA NA TGTGCCAGCCACCAAGTTGGGGTAACCGAGGAGCTGTTTTTT CASHQVGVTEELFF
TRBJ2-3 TRBV29-1 NA NA TGCAGCGTTGATGCCTCGCTCACAGACACGCAGTATTTT CSVDASLTDTQYF
TRBJ2-3 TRBV6-6 NA NA TGTGCCAGCAGGAACCGGGATAGGGGACCCGATACACAGTGTTTT CASRNRDRGPDTQCF
TRBJ1-2 TRBV5-6 TRBD1 NA TGTGCCAGCAGCCCCGGGACAGGGAGTACAAACTATGGCTACACCTTC CASSPGTGSTNYGYTF
TRBJ2-3 TRBV10-3 NA NA TGTGCTATCAGTTTAACTGTGGATACGCAGTATTTT CAISLTVDTQYF
TRBJ1-1 TRBV4-1 NA NA TGCGCCAGCACCCGAGATCCTTCACGGGCGGGTTACACTGAAGCTTTCTTT CASTRDPSRAGYTEAFF
TRBJ1-1 TRBV6-6 NA NA TGTGCCACCTCAGAACGGGGTCGGGACACTGAAGCTTTCTTT CATSERGRDTEAFF
TRBJ2-5 TRBV24-1 NA NA TGTGCCACCAGTGGGGGGGCTAGCGGAGTGAAGACCCAGTACTTC CATSGGASGVKTQYF
TRBJ1-1 TRBV10-2 NA NA TGCGCCAGCAGTGTCGACAGGATCACTGAAGCTTTCTTT CASSVDRITEAFF